This T cell receptor beta chain originates from a study of PD-1 blockade in classical Hodgkin lymphoma. The V end lost 7 bases, the J end lost 1 base, and 8 bases lay between the germline ends. Germline-derived CDR1 and CDR2 are SQVTM and ANQGSEA. This CDR3 comprises 11 residues. Assay: immunoSEQ multiplex PCR; the TCRdb copy retains only in-frame clones and omits some. The sample yields over 15,000 clones, about nine tenths seen once. Time point in this sample: newly diagnosed, previously untreated cHL patient sample. Researchers report purifying CD4+ T cells from thawed PBMCs by magnetic negative selection.

This TCR derives from a human donor with classical Hodgkin lymphoma. The sample taken for sequencing was CD4+ T cells from blood. The chain joins TRBV29-1 to TRBJ2-7; a possible D gene is TRBD1 (5 bases). The CDR3 sequence: CSATASYEQYF. CDR3 coding DNA: TGCAGCGCGACAGCTTCCTACGAGCAGTACTTC.